The rows below give T cell receptor beta chains drawn from one sample of a study of control samples from healthy donors and cancer patients. The method was immunoSEQ multiplex PCR; TCRdb's version includes in-frame clones alone and lacks a portion of them. In the table there are about 180,000 clones, approximately 94% of which are singletons. Sequencing used blood. The receptor source for this set is a man under 40 in good health. CDR3s include the opening cysteine and the closing phenylalanine or tryptophan. The D gene is left open where the match is weak. A row's size may be missing; if present it is once, few, many or a size class.

v_call	d_call	j_call	clone_size	cdr3_aa	cdr3_nt
TRBV5-1	TRBD2	TRBJ2-7	.	CASSLGTSNYEQYF	TGCGCCAGCAGCTTGGGGACTAGCAACTACGAGCAGTACTTC
TRBV6-5	.	TRBJ2-1	.	CASSTQVFSYNEQFF	TGTGCCAGCAGTACACAGGTATTCTCCTACAATGAGCAGTTCTTC
TRBV14	.	TRBJ2-5	.	CASSQKIRDSKYF	TGTGCCAGCAGCCAGAAGATCCGGGACTCGAAGTACTTC
TRBV6-6	.	TRBJ1-1	.	CASRQTEGTEAFF	TGTGCCAGCAGGCAGACAGAGGGCACTGAAGCTTTCTTT
TRBV3-1/TRBV3-2	TRBD2	TRBJ2-1	.	CASSQGSGGPRNEQFF	TGTGCCAGCAGCCAAGGTAGCGGGGGGCCCCGGAATGAGCAGTTCTTC
TRBV27	TRBD2	TRBJ2-5	.	CASCPLAGGSQETQYF	TGTGCCAGCTGCCCCCTAGCGGGAGGGAGTCAGGAGACCCAGTACTTC
TRBV6-1	.	TRBJ2-7	.	CASSEDRAEGEQYF	TGTGCCAGCAGTGAAGACCGGGCGGAGGGCGAGCAGTACTTC
TRBV10-1	TRBD2	TRBJ2-2	once	CASSVAPGGNTGELFF	TGCGCCAGCAGTGTCGCTCCGGGGGGGAACACCGGGGAGCTGTTTTTT
TRBV10-1	.	TRBJ2-5	.	CASSGFAVGTQYF	TGCGCCAGCAGTGGATTCGCCGTGGGGACCCAGTACTTC
TRBV7-6	TRBD2	TRBJ2-1	.	CASSRGGAFYNEQFF	TGTGCCAGCAGCCGCGGGGGGGCCTTCTACAATGAGCAGTTCTTC
TRBV5-1	.	TRBJ1-2	.	CASSVTVNYGYTF	TGCGCCAGCAGCGTGACAGTGAACTATGGCTACACCTTC
TRBV6-5	TRBD1	TRBJ1-1	once	CASSWGQGAEAFF	TGTGCCAGCAGTTGGGGACAGGGCGCGGAAGCTTTCTTT
TRBV6-1	TRBD2	TRBJ2-7	.	CASSEFGTSAYEQYF	TGTGCCAGCAGTGAATTTGGGACTAGTGCCTACGAGCAGTACTTC
TRBV7-3	TRBD2	TRBJ2-1	.	CASSLYGTSVSSYNEQFF	TGTGCCAGCAGCTTATACGGGACTAGCGTTAGCTCCTACAATGAGCAGTTCTTC
TRBV6-5	.	TRBJ1-5	.	CASGDSSNQPQHF	TGTGCCAGCGGAGACAGCTCCAATCAGCCCCAGCATTTT
TRBV7-2	TRBD1	TRBJ1-1	.	CASSTLTGTGVTEAFF	TGTGCCAGCAGTACGCTTACCGGGACAGGGGTCACTGAAGCTTTCTTT
TRBV7-9	TRBD1	TRBJ2-5	.	CASSTRTGYQETQYF	TGTGCCAGCAGCACACGGACAGGGTACCAAGAGACCCAGTACTTC
TRBV30	TRBD2	TRBJ2-1	.	CAWARLAGSYNEQFF	TGTGCCTGGGCCAGACTAGCGGGATCCTACAATGAGCAGTTCTTC
TRBV7-9	.	TRBJ1-1	few	CASTLETRPNTEAFF	TGTGCCAGCACCCTGGAGACCCGTCCGAACACTGAAGCTTTCTTT
TRBV6-5	.	TRBJ1-1	.	CASRLQGNTEAFF	TGTGCCAGCAGACTTCAGGGGAACACTGAAGCTTTCTTT
TRBV6-4	.	TRBJ2-7	.	CASSEGFGYEQYF	TGTGCCAGCAGTGAAGGTTTCGGCTACGAGCAGTACTTC
TRBV9	.	TRBJ2-1	.	CASSVGSGPYNEQFF	TGTGCCAGCAGCGTAGGAAGCGGCCCTTACAATGAGCAGTTCTTC
TRBV20-1	TRBD1	TRBJ1-1	.	CSASQGVTEAFF	TGCAGTGCTAGTCAGGGGGTGACTGAAGCTTTCTTT
TRBV5-1	.	TRBJ1-1	.	CASSLYREGSEAFF	TGCGCCAGCAGCTTGTACAGGGAGGGATCTGAAGCTTTCTTT
TRBV14	.	TRBJ2-7	.	CASSQVGTPYEQYF	TGTGCCAGCAGCCAAGTAGGGACCCCCTACGAGCAGTACTTC
TRBV7-9	.	TRBJ2-2	.	CASSLPTGWTAGELFF	TGTGCCAGCAGCTTACCCACGGGGTGGACGGCCGGGGAGCTGTTTTTT
TRBV11-2	.	TRBJ2-1	.	CASNRPGIEQFF	TGTGCCAGCAACCGACCCGGGATAGAGCAGTTCTTC
TRBV21-1	.	TRBJ2-7	once	CASSSGLAGTYEQYF	TGTGCCAGCAGCAGCGGACTAGCGGGTACCTACGAGCAGTACTTC
TRBV4-1	.	TRBJ2-4	.	CASSQGPREVKNIQYF	TGCGCCAGCAGCCAGGGCCCAAGAGAGGTCAAAAACATTCAGTACTTC
TRBV25-1	TRBD1	TRBJ1-4	.	CASSHGTAGEKLFF	TGTGCCAGCAGTCACGGGACAGCGGGTGAAAAACTGTTTTTT
TRBV2	TRBD1	TRBJ1-4	.	CASSAGQEQKLFF	TGTGCCAGCAGTGCGGGACAGGAGCAAAAACTGTTTTTT
TRBV20-1	TRBD1	TRBJ1-2	once	CSASPAQGQATLYGYTF	TGCAGTGCTAGTCCCGCGCAGGGACAGGCTACCCTCTATGGCTACACCTTC
TRBV10-3	.	TRBJ1-3	.	CAISDAGTGNTIYF	TGTGCCATCAGTGATGCAGGGACGGGAAACACCATATATTTT
TRBV6-6	TRBD2	TRBJ2-1	.	CASKSPTGGGEQFF	TGTGCCAGCAAGAGCCCCACGGGGGGGGGTGAGCAGTTCTTC
TRBV4-1	TRBD2	TRBJ2-1	.	CASRFGGSQFF	TGCGCCAGCAGGTTCGGGGGGTCGCAGTTCTTC
TRBV7-9	.	TRBJ2-7	.	CASTPLKKQYF	TGTGCCAGCACCCCCCTCAAAAAGCAGTACTTC
TRBV12-3/TRBV12-4	TRBD1	TRBJ2-7	.	CASSFGTGEKQYF	TGTGCCAGCAGTTTCGGGACAGGGGAAAAGCAGTACTTC
TRBV9	TRBD1	TRBJ2-2	.	CASSPRTGPGELFF	TGTGCCAGCAGCCCCCGGACAGGGCCCGGGGAGCTGTTTTTT
TRBV11-2	.	TRBJ1-2	.	CASSSTTNYGYTF	TGTGCCAGCAGCTCGACAACTAACTATGGCTACACCTTC
TRBV27	.	TRBJ2-7	.	CASSFGISYEQYF	TGTGCCAGCAGTTTCGGGATCTCCTACGAGCAGTACTTC
TRBV7-3	TRBD2	TRBJ2-1	few	CASSLQFGLAGGGEQFF	TGTGCCAGCAGCTTACAATTCGGGCTAGCGGGAGGAGGTGAGCAGTTCTTC
TRBV28	TRBD1	TRBJ2-7	.	CASRPGGYEQYF	TGTGCCAGCAGACCAGGGGGCTACGAGCAGTACTTC